The T cell receptor beta chain described here comes from a study of T cells in Graves' hyperthyroidism and ophthalmopathy (dated by TCRdb to the late 2010s). Turning to the overall study: Peripheral blood was sampled at the time of initial diagnosis, prior to any treatment. To identify distinguishing TCR V-J signatures, a discovery cohort of around 100 patients was used, comprising approximately 40 with Graves' ophthalmopathy and under 60 with stable Graves' hyperthyroidism. The paper reports TCR Vbeta CDR3 sequencing of approximately 140 peripheral blood samples: around 41 ophthalmopathy, fewer than 80 hyperthyroidism and about 17 progressor patients. The roughly 100 discovery patients were randomly divided into training and test sets at a 7:3 ratio. An independent validation cohort of around 20 hyperthyroidism patients and 17 patients who later progressed to ophthalmopathy tested prospective prediction of ophthalmopathy. Following sampling, methimazole starting at 30 mg daily was given to hyperthyroidism patients, and high-dose intravenous methylprednisolone was given to ophthalmopathy patients. In addition, the study compared T-cell repertoires in thyroid tissue and in blood from roughly 6 Graves' hyperthyroidism patients.

In its sample, this clonotype was seen many times. No cognate antigen has been identified for it. No per-base quality is available; no much larger clone lies one base away. Amplification of TCR beta CDR3 regions was carried out from RNA transcripts. For the first round of RT-PCR on the TCR CDR3, the HTBI primer set was used together with the Qiagen OneStep RT-PCR kit. Libraries were constructed in a second round of multiplex PCR, after which size selection and purification were performed. Libraries were sequenced paired-end with 100 bp reads on an Illumina HiSeq2000. The original pipeline was this. Raw data were processed with SOAPnuke, discarding reads with adapters, uncalled bases, mean Phred below 15, or no exact constant-primer or identifier match. High-quality paired reads were merged with COPE v1.2.5, and unique nucleotide sequences were defined as clonotypes. MiTCR v1.1 was used to align the clonotypes against IMGT TRBV, TRBD and TRBJ reference segments. Only V-J combinations with frequency above 0.0001, covering 99% to 99.2% of repertoires, were analysed. A TCS score was defined as the ratio of F50 (clonal expansion) to E x V (chaos), with BLOSUM62-based TCRdist applied between CDR3 peptides within each V-J. Welch's t-statistics and random forest reduced fewer than 600 V-J features to 13, which were used in a naive Bayes classifier (R e1071). TCRdb reprocessed the public reads (quality trimming at Q25 with fastp, clone calling with MiXCR) and kept in-frame beta chains. CDR3 protein duplicates are merged, each entry listing the most common genes and DNA. None of the V and J calls come from the authors' own analysis; TCRdb made them. The table for this sample lists fewer than 450,000 distinct CDR3 sequences; about 17% of them were counted only once. Of the sample, around a third falls within the top ten clones.

According to the germline V gene, CDR1 reads MNHNS and CDR2 reads SASEGT. The CDR3 goes from the cysteine to the phenylalanine over 16 residues. The CDR3 DNA has 48 bases and is translated from base 1. Trimming at the junction amounts to 5 bases on V and 0 bases on J, and the germline ends lie 17 bases apart. The hyperthyroidism patients were between 18 and 65 years old and newly diagnosed, with a disease duration of less than 2 months. Exclusion was applied to patients with uncontrolled infections, other autoimmune diseases, pregnancy or lactation. Diagnoses relied on clinical symptoms, serum thyroxine and TRAb, thyroid ultrasound and orbital computed tomography. Blood from progressor patients was collected at the time of first diagnosis with hyperthyroidism, before any ophthalmopathy symptoms had appeared. Ficoll-Paque density gradient centrifugation was used to isolate PBMCs from 10 ml of fresh peripheral blood. Progressor patients were initially diagnosed with Graves' hyperthyroidism and developed ophthalmopathy during follow-up. Total RNA was extracted using Trizol reagent, and RNA quality was assessed on an Agilent 2100 Bioanalyzer.

General study outcomes and caveats: A model built on a 13 V-J signature distinguished ophthalmopathy from stable hyperthyroidism, reaching about 89% sensitivity and 81.08% specificity in cross-validation and 80%/75% in testing. Most expanded thyroid clonotypes (frequency above 0.001) were also found in blood, which suggests that blood repertoires may mirror thyroid immune responses. No statistical method was used to set the sample size in advance, and investigators knew the group allocation. In validation, progression to ophthalmopathy was predicted by the model with more than 65% sensitivity and 72.22% specificity, a median of about 6.4 months before onset.

Sequencing used blood. The TCR sequence derives from a woman between 25 and 40 years old with Graves' hyperthyroidism that later progressed to Graves' ophthalmopathy. This sequence uses TRBV6-1 and TRBJ2-7; the D gene is perhaps TRBD1, on 5 matching bases. The CDR3 protein sequence reads: CASSRQTVESSYEQYF. At the DNA level, the sequence is TGTGCCAGCAGTCGACAGACTGTCGAGAGCTCCTACGAGCAGTACTTC.